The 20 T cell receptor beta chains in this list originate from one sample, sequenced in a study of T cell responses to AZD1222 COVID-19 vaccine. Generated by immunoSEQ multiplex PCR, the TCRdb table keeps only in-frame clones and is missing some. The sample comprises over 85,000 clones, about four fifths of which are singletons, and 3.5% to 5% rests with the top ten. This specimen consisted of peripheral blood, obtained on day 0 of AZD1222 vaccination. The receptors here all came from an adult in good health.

The CDR3 protein is CASSYSGRARDNEQFF. The CDR3 nucleotides read TGTGCCAGCAGTTATAGCGGGAGGGCCAGAGACAATGAGCAGTTCTTC. This chain uses TRBV28 with TRBJ2-1; the match to TRBD2 covers 11 bases. Germline V gene sequence: CDR1 MDHEN, CDR2 SYDVKM. The CDR3 covers 16 residues. V shed 4 bases, J shed 5 bases, and the junction held 7 bases outside the gene matches.

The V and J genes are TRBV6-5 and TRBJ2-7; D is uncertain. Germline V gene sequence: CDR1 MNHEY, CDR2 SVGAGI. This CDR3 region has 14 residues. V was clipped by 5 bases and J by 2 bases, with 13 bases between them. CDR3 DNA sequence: TGTGCCAGCAGTAAGGACCTAACGCCCTACGAGCAGTACTTC. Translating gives CASSKDLTPYEQYF.

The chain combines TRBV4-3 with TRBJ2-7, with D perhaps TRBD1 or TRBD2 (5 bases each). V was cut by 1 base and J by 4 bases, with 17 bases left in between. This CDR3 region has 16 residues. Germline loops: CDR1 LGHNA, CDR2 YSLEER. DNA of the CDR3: TGCGCCAGCAGCCAAGGAGACATCTGGGGGTTTTACGAGCAGTACTTC. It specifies CASSQGDIWGFYEQYF.

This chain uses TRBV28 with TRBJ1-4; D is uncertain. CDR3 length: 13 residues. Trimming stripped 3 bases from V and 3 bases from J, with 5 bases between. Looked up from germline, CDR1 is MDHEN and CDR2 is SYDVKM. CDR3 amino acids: CASSLVANEKLFF. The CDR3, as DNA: TGTGCCAGCAGTTTGGTAGCTAATGAAAAACTGTTTTTT.

As DNA, the CDR3 is TGTGCCAGCTCACCACCGGCAGTACGAAACACCATATATTTT. Amino acid sequence: CASSPPAVRNTIYF. The J gene is TRBJ1-3, the V gene TRBV18; no reliable D call. The CDR3 has 14 residues. Germline V CDR1 and CDR2: KGHSH, LQKENI. Between the trimmed V and J ends, which lost 0 bases and 5 bases, there was a span of 8 bases. The variable domain in full, completed from reference TRBV18 and TRBJ1-3, reads NAGVMQNPRHLVRRRGQEARLRCSPMKGHSHVYWYRQLPEEGLKFMVYLQKENIIDESGMPKERFSAEFPKEGPSILRIQQVVRGDSAAYFCASSPPAVRNTIYFGEGSWLTVV.

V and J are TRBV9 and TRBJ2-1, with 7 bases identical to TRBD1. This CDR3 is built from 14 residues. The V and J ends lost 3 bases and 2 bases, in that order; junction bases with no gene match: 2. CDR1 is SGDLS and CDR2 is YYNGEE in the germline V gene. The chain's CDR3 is CASSAGTAYNEQFF. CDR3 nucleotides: TGTGCCAGCAGCGCTGGGACAGCCTACAATGAGCAGTTCTTC.

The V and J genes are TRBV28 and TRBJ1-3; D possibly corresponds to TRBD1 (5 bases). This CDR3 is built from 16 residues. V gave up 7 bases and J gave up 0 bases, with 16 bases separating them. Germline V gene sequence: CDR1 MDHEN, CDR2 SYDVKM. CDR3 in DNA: TGTGCCAGCACCCCCCTCGGGGGGACCTCTGGAAACACCATATATTTT. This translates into CASTPLGGTSGNTIYF.

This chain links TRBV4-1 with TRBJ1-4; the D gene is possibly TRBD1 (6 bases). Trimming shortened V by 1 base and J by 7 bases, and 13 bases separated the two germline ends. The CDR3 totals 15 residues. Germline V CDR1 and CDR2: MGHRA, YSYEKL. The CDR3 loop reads CASSQGTARGEKLFF. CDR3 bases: TGCGCCAGCAGCCAAGGGACAGCGCGCGGTGAAAAACTGTTTTTT.

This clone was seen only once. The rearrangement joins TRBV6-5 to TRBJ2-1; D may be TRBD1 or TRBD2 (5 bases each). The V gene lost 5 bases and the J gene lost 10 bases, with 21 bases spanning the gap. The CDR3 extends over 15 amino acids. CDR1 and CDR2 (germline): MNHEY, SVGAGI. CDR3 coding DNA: TGTGCCAGCAGTATTGACCGGGGCAGCTGGAGGGAGCAGTTCTTC. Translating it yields CASSIDRGSWREQFF.

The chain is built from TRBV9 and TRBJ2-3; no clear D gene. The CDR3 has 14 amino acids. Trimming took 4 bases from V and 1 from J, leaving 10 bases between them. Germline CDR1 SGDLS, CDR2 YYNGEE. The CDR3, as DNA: TGTGCCAGCAGCCCCCAGGCCGGCACAGATACGCAGTATTTT. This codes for CASSPQAGTDTQYF.

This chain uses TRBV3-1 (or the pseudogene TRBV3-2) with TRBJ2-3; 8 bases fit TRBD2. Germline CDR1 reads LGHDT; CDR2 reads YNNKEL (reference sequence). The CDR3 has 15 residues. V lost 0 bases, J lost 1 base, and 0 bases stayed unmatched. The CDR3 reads CASSQELAGTDTQYF. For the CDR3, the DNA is TGTGCCAGCAGCCAAGAACTAGCGGGCACAGATACGCAGTATTTT.

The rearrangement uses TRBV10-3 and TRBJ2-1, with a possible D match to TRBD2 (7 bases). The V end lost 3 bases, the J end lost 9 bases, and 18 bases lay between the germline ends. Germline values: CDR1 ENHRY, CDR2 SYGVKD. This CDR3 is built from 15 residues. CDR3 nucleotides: TGTGCCATCAGTGAAGGGGGGGCGGGAAAACTTGAGCAGTTCTTC. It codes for CAISEGGAGKLEQFF.

The CDR3 sequence is CASRAGTPMNTEAFF. The DNA for the CDR3 is TGTGCCAGCAGAGCCGGGACACCCATGAACACTGAAGCTTTCTTT. The chain joins TRBV7-2 to TRBJ1-1; perhaps TRBD1 as D (6 bases). Trimming pared 6 bases from V and 0 bases from J, leaving 14 bases between. CDR3 length: 15 residues. CDR1 and CDR2 (germline): SGHTA, FQGNSA.

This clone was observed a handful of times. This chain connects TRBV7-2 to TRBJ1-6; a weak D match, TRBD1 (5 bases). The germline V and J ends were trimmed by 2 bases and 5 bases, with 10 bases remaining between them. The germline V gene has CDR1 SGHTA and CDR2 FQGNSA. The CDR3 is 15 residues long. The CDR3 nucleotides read TGTGCCAGCAGCTTATCCGGGACCAATAATTCACCCCTCCACTTT. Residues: CASSLSGTNNSPLHF.

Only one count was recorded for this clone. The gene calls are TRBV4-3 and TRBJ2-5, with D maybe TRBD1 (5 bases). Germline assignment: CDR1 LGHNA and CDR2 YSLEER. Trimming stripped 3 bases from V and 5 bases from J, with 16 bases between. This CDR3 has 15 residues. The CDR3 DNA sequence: TGCGCCAGCAGCCAGGCCCAACAGGAGTGGGAGACCCAGTACTTC. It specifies CASSQAQQEWETQYF.

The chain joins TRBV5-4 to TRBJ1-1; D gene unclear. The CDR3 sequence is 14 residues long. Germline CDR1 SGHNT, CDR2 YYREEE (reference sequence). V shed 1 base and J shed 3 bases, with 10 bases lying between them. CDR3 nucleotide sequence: TGTGCCAGCAGCTTGCCAAGACGGGACACTGAAGCTTTCTTT. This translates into CASSLPRRDTEAFF.

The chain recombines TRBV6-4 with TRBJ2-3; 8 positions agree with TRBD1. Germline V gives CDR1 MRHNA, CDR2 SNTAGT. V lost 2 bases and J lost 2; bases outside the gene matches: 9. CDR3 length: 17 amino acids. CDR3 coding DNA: TGTGCCAGCAGTGACACCCCCGGGACAGGTATCACAGATACGCAGTATTTT. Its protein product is CASSDTPGTGITDTQYF.

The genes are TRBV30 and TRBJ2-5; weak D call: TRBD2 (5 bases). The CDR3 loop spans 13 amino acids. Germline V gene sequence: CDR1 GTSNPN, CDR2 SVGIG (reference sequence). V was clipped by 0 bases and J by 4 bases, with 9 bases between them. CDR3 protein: CAWSVLRGETQYF. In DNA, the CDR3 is TGTGCCTGGAGTGTACTACGGGGAGAGACCCAGTACTTC.

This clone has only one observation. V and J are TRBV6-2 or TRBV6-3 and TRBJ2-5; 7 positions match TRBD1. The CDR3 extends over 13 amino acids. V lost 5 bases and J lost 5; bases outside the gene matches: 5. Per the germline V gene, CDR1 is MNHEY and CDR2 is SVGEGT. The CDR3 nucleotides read TGTGCCAGCAGTACGACAGGGATGGAGACCCAGTACTTC. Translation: CASSTTGMETQYF.

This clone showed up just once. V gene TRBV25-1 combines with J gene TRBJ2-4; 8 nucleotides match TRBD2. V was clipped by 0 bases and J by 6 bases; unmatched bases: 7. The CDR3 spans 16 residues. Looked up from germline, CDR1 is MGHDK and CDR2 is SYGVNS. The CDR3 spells CASSEYGGGLGNIQYF. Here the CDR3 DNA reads TGTGCCAGCAGTGAATATGGAGGGGGACTAGGAAACATTCAGTACTTC. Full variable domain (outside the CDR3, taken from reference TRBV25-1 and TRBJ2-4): EADIYQTPRYLVIGTGKKITLECSQTMGHDKMYWYQQDPGMELHLIHYSYGVNSTEKGDLSSESTVSRIRTEHFPLTLESARPSHTSQYLCASSEYGGGLGNIQYFGAGTRLSVL.